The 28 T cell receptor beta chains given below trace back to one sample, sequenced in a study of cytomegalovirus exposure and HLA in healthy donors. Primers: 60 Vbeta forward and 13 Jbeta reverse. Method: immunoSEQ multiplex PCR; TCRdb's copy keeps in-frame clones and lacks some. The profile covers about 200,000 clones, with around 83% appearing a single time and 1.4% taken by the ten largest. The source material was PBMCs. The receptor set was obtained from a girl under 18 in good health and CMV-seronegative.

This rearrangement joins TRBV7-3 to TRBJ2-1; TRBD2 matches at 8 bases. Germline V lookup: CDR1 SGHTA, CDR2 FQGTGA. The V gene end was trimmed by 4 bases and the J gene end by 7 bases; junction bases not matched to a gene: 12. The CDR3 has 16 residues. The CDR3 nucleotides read TGTGCCAGCAGCTCCTCAGCGGGAGTTAGTCAAAATGAGCAGTTCTTC. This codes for CASSSSAGVSQNEQFF.

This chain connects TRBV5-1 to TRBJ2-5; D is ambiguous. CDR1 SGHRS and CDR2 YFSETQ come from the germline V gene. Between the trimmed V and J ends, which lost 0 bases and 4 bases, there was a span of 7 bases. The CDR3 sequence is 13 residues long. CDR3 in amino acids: CASSLDPGETQYF. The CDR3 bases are TGCGCCAGCAGCTTGGATCCGGGAGAGACCCAGTACTTC.

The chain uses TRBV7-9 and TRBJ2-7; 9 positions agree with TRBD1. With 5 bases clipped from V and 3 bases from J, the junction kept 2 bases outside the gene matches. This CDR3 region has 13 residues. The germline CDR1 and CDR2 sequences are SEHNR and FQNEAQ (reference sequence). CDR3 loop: CASSRGQGYEQYF. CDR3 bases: TGTGCCAGCAGCAGGGGACAGGGCTACGAGCAGTACTTC.

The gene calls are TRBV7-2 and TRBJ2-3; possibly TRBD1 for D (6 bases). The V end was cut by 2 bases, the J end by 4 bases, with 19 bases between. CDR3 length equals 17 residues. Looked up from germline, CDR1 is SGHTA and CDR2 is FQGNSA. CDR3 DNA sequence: TGTGCCAGCAGCTTATACAGCAGGGGCACGTACCCAGATACGCAGTATTTT. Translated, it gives CASSLYSRGTYPDTQYF.

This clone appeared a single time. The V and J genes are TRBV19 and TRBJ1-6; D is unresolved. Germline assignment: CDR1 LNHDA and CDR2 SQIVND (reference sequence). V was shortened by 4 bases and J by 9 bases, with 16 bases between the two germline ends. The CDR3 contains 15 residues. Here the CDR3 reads CASSSAGLLTSPLHF. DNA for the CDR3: TGTGCCAGTAGTAGTGCAGGACTCCTGACTTCACCCCTCCACTTT.

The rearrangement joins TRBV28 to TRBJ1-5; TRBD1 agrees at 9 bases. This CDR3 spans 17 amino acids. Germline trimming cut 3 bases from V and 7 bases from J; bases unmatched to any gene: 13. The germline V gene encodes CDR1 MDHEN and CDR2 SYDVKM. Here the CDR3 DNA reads TGTGCCAGCAGTTTCCCGTACCGGGACAGGGAGGGACAGCCCCAGCATTTT. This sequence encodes CASSFPYRDREGQPQHF.

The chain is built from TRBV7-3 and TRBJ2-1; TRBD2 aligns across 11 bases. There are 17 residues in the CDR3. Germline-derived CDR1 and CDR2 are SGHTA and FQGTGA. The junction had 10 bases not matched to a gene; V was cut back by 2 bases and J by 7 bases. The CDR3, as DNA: TGTGCCAGCAGCTTAGGCCCACTAGCGGGGGAGAGGAATGAGCAGTTCTTC. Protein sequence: CASSLGPLAGERNEQFF.

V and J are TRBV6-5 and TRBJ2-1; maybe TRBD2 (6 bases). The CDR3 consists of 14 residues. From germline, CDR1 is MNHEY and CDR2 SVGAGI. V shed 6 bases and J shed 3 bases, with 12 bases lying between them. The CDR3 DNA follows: TGTGCCAGCAGCCCGTCGGGGGACTACAATGAGCAGTTCTTC. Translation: CASSPSGDYNEQFF.

As DNA, the CDR3 is TGTGCTAGTGGTTTGGTGAAGGAGGGACAGGGGTACTACAATGAGCAGTTCTTC. This sequence encodes CASGLVKEGQGYYNEQFF. The rearrangement uses TRBV12-5 and TRBJ2-1, with 10 positions matching TRBD1. Germline V gene lookup returns CDR1 LGHNT and CDR2 FRNRAP. Losses at the gene ends were 0 bases for V and 3 bases for J; bases not matched to a gene: 8. The CDR3 consists of 18 residues.

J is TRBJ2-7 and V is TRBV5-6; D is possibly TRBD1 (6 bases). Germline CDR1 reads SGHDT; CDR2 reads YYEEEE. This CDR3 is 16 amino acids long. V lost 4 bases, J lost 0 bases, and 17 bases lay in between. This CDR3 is CASSRNRVGGSYEQYF. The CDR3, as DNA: TGTGCCAGCAGCCGTAACAGGGTAGGCGGCTCCTACGAGCAGTACTTC.

The CDR3 protein is CASSLGGQGPRETQYF. The CDR3 nucleotides are TGTGCCAGCAGCTTAGGCGGACAGGGACCAAGGGAGACCCAGTACTTC. This rearrangement joins TRBV7-2 to TRBJ2-5; TRBD1 agrees at 8 bases. The junction had 9 bases not matched to a gene; V was cut back by 1 base and J by 5 bases. Germline V gives CDR1 SGHTA, CDR2 FQGNSA. The CDR3 contains 16 residues.

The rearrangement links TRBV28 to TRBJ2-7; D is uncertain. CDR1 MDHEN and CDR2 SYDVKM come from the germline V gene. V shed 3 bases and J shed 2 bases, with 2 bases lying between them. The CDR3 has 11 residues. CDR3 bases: TGTGCCAGCAGTTTTACCTACGAGCAGTACTTC. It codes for CASSFTYEQYF.

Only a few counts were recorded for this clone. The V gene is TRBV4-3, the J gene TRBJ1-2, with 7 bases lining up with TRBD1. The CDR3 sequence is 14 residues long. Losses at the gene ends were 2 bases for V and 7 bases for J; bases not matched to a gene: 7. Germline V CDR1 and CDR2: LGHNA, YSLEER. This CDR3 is CASSQLTGVGGYTF. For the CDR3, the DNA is TGCGCCAGCAGCCAACTCACAGGGGTTGGTGGCTACACCTTC.

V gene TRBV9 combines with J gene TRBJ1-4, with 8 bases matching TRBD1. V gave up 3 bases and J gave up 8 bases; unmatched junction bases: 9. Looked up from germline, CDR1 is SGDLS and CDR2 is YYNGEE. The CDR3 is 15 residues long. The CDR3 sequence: CASSAPPGTGEKLFF. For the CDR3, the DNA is TGTGCCAGCAGCGCCCCCCCAGGGACAGGCGAAAAACTGTTTTTT.

CDR3 loop: CASSLSFSGESEAFF. CDR3 sequence (DNA): TGTGCCAGCAGCTTGTCCTTCTCAGGGGAGAGTGAAGCTTTCTTT. The chain joins TRBV5-5 to TRBJ1-1, with D possibly TRBD1 on 6 matching bases. The CDR3 extends over 15 amino acids. The ends were cut back, 1 base at V and 7 bases at J, with 17 bases in the middle. Germline V gene lookup returns CDR1 SGHKS and CDR2 YYEKEE (reference sequence).

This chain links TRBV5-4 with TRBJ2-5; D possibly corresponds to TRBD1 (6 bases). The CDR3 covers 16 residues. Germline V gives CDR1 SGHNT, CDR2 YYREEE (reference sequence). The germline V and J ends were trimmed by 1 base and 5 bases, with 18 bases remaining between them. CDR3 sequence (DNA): TGTGCCAGCAGCTTGTCGGGACAACCAAGAGGGGAGACCCAGTACTTC. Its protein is CASSLSGQPRGETQYF. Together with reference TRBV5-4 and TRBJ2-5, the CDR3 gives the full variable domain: ETGVTQSPTHLIKTRGQQVTLRCSSQSGHNTVSWYQQALGQGPQFIFQYYREEENGRGNFPPRFSGLQFPNYSSELNVNALELDDSALYLCASSLSGQPRGETQYFGPGTRLLVL.

The CDR3 protein is CASSLDRDNSPLHF. The CDR3 coding sequence is TGTGCCAGCAGCTTAGACAGGGACAATTCACCCCTCCACTTT. The chain links TRBV7-6 to TRBJ1-6; D perhaps matches TRBD1 (6 bases). There are 14 residues in the CDR3. The V end lost 1 base, the J end lost 7 bases, and 8 bases lay between the germline ends. Germline V gene sequence: CDR1 SGHVS, CDR2 FNYEAQ.

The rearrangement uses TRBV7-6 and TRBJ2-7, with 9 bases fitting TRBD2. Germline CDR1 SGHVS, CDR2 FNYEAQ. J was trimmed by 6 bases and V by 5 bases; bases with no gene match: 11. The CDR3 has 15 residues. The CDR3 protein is CASSPGLAGIGEQYF. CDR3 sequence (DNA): TGTGCCAGCAGCCCGGGGCTAGCGGGGATTGGCGAGCAGTACTTC.

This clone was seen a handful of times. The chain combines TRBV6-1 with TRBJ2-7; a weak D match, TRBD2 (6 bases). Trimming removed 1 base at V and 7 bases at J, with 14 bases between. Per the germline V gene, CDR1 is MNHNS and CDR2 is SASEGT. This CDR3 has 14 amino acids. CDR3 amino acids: CASSEVGRGWEQYF. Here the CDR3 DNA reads TGTGCCAGCAGTGAAGTGGGGCGGGGTTGGGAGCAGTACTTC.

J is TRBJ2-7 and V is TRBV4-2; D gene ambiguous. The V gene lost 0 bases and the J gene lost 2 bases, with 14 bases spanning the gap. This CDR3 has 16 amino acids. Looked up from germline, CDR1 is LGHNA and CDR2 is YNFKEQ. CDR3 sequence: CASSQDLTTRTYEQYF. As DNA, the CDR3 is TGTGCCAGCAGCCAAGATCTTACAACGAGGACCTACGAGCAGTACTTC.

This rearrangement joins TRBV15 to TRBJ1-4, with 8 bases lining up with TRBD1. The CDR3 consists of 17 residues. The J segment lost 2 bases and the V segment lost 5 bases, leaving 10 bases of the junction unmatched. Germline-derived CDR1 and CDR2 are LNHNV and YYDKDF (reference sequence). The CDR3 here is CATSGRDRGGTNEKLFF. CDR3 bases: TGTGCCACCAGCGGGAGAGACAGGGGCGGCACTAATGAAAAACTGTTTTTT.

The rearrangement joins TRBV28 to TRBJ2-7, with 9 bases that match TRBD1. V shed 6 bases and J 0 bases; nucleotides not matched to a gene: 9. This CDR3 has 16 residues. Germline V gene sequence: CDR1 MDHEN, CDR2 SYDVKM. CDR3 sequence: CASSSGQGPSSYEQYF. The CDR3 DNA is TGTGCCAGCAGCTCCGGACAGGGGCCGAGCTCCTACGAGCAGTACTTC.

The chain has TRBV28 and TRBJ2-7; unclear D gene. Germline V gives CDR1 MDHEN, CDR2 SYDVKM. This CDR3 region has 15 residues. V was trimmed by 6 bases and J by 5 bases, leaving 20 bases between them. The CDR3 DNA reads TGTGCCAGCAGCTCTACAGCCCCCGTAGGCAACGAGCAGTACTTC. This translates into CASSSTAPVGNEQYF.

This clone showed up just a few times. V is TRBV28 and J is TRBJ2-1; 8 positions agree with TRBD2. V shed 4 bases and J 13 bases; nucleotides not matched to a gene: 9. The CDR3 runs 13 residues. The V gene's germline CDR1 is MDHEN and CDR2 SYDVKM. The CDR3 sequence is CASSSLAELPQFF. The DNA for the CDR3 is TGTGCCAGCAGTTCACTAGCGGAACTACCTCAGTTCTTC.

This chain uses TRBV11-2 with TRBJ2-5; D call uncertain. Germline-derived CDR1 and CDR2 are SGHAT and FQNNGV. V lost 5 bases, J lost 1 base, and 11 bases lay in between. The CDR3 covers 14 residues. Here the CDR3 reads CASSEHGFQETQYF. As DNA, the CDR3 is TGTGCCAGCAGCGAGCACGGGTTCCAAGAGACCCAGTACTTC.

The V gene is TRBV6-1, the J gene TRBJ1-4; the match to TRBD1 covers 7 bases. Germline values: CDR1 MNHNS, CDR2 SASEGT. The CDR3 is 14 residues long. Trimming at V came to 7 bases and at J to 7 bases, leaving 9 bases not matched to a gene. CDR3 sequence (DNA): TGTGCCAGCACTGCGACAGGGCGAGGTGAAAAACTGTTTTTT. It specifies CASTATGRGEKLFF.

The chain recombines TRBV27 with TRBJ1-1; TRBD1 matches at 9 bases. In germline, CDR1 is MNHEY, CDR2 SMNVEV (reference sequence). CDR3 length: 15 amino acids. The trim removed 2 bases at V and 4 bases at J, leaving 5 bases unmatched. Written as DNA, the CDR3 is TGTGCCAGCAGTTTAACAGGGGGCCAAAGCACTGAAGCTTTCTTT. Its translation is CASSLTGGQSTEAFF.

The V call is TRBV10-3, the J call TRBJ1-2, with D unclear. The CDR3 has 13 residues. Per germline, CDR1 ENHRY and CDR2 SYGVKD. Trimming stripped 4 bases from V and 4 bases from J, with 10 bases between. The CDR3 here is CAISGASTYGYTF. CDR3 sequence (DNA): TGTGCCATCAGTGGGGCCAGTACCTATGGCTACACCTTC.